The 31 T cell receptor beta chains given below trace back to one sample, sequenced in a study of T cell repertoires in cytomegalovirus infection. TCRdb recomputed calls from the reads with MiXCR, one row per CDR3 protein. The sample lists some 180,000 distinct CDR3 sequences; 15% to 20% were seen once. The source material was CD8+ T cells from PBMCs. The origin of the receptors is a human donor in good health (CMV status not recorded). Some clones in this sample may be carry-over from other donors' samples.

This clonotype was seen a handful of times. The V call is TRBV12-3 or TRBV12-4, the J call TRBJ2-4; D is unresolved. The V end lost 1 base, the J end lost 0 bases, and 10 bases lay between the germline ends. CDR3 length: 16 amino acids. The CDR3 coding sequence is TGTGCCAGCAGTTTAGATCCGGGTTCAGCCAAAAACATTCAGTACTTC. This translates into CASSLDPGSAKNIQYF.

CDR3 DNA sequence: TGTGCCAGCAGCTTGTCGGGACAACACCACTCCTATAATTCACCCCTCCACTTT. It encodes CASSLSGQHHSYNSPLHF. The chain joins TRBV7-3 to TRBJ1-6, with D possibly matching TRBD1 (6 bases). V was cut by 3 bases and J by 0 bases, with 15 bases left in between. Germline-derived CDR1 and CDR2 are SGHTA and FQGTGA. The CDR3 is made up of 18 amino acids.

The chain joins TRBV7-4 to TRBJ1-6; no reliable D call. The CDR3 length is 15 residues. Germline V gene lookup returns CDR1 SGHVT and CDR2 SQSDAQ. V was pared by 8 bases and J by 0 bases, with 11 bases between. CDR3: CASHSSSSYNSPLHF. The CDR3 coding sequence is TGTGCCAGCCACAGCTCGAGCTCCTATAATTCACCCCTCCACTTT.

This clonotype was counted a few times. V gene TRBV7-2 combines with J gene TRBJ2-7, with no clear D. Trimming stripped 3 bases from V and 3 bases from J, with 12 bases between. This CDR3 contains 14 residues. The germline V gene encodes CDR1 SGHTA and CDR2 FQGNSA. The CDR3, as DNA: TGTGCCAGCAGCTTCCATCGTGGTAGCTACGAGCAGTACTTC. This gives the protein CASSFHRGSYEQYF.

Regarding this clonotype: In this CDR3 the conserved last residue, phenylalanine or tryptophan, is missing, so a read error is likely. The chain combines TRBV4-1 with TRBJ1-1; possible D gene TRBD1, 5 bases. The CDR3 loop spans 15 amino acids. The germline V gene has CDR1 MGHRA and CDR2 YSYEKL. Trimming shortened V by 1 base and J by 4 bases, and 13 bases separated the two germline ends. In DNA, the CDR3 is TGCGCCAGCAGCCAAGTCCCAGGGCTGGCCACTGAAGCTTTCATT. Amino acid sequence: CASSQVPGLATEAFI.

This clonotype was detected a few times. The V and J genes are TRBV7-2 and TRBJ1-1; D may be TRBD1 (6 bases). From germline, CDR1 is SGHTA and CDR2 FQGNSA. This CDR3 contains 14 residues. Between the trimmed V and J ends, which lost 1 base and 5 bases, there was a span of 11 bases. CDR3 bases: TGTGCCAGCAGCTTAGGAGGGGGGAGAACTGAAGCTTTCTTT. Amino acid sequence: CASSLGGGRTEAFF.

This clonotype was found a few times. Here the CDR3 reads CASSGRQGYLEKLFF. The CDR3 DNA sequence: TGTGCCAGCAGCGGTCGACAGGGATATTTAGAAAAACTGTTTTTT. The chain couples TRBV7-9 to TRBJ1-4; TRBD1 matches at 7 bases. V shed 5 bases and J 8 bases; nucleotides not matched to a gene: 11. CDR1 is SEHNR and CDR2 is FQNEAQ in the germline V gene (reference sequence). The CDR3 is 15 amino acids.

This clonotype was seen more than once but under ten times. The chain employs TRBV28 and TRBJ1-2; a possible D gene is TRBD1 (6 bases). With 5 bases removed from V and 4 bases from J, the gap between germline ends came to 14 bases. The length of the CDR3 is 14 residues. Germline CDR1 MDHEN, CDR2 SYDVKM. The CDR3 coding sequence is TGTGCCAGCAGTCAGGACAGTGGAAGCTATGGCTACACCTTC. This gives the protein CASSQDSGSYGYTF.

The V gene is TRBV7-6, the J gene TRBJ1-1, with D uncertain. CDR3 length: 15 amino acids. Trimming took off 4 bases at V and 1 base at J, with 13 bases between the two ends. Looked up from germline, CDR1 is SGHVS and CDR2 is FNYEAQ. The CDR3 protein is CASSSSEVGNTEAFF. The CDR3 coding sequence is TGTGCCAGCAGCTCCTCAGAAGTGGGGAACACTGAAGCTTTCTTT.

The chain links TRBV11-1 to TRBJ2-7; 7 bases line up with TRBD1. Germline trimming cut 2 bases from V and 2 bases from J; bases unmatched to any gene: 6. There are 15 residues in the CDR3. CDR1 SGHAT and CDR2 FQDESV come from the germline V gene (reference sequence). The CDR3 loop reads CASSLPRTGTYEQYF. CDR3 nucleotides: TGTGCCAGCAGCTTACCCCGGACAGGCACCTACGAGCAGTACTTC.

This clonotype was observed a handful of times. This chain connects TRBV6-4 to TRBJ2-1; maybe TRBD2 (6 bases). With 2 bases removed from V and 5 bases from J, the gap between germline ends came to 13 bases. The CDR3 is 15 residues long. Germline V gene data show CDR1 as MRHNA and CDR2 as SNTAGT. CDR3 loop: CASSDTTSRHNEQFF. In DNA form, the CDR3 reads TGTGCCAGCAGTGACACAACTAGCAGACACAATGAGCAGTTCTTC.

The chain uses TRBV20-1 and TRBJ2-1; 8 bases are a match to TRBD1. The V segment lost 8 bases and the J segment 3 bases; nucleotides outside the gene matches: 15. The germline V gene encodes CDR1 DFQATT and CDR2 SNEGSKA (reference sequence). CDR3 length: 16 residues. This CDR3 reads CSTQTSDRAFYNEQFF. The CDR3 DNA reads TGCAGTACCCAAACGTCGGACAGGGCTTTCTACAATGAGCAGTTCTTC.

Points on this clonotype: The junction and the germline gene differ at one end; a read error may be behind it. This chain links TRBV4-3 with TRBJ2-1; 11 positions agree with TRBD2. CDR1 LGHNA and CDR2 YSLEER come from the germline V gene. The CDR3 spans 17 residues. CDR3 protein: CSSSQDPASGGTNEQFF. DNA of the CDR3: TGCTCCAGCAGCCAAGATCCGGCTAGCGGGGGGACCAATGAGCAGTTCTTC.

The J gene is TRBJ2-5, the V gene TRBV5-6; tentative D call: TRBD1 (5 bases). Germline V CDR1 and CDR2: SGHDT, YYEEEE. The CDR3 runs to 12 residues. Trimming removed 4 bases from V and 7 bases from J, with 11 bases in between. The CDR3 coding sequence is TGTGCCAGCAGCGGAGAAGGGGTGACCCAGTACTTC. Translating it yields CASSGEGVTQYF.

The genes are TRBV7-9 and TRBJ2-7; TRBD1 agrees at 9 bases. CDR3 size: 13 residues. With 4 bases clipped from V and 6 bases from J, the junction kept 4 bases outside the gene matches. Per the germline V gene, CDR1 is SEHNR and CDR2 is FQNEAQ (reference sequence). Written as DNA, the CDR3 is TGTGCCAGCAGCTCCGGGACAGGGAGCGAGCAGTACTTC. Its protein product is CASSSGTGSEQYF.

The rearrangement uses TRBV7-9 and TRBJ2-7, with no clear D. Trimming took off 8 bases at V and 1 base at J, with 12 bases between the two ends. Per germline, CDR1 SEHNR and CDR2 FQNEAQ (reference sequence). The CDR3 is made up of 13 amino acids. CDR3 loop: CASGSPVSYEQYF. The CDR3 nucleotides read TGTGCCAGCGGCTCGCCAGTTTCCTACGAGCAGTACTTC.

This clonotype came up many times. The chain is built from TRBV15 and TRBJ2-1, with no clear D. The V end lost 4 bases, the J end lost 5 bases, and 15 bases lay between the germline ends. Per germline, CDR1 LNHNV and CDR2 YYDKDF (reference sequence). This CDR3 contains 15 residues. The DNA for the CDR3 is TGTGCCACCAGCATGTCGCGTGGGGAAAACAATGAGCAGTTCTTC. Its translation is CATSMSRGENNEQFF. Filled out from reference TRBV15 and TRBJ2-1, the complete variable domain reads DAMVIQNPRYQVTQFGKPVTLSCSQTLNHNVMYWYQQKSSQAPKLLFHYYDKDFNNEADTPDNFQSRRPNTSFCFLDIRSPGLGDTAMYLCATSMSRGENNEQFFGPGTRLTVL.

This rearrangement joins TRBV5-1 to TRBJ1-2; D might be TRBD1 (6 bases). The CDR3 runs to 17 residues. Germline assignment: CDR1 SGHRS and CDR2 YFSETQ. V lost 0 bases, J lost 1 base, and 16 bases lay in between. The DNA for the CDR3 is TGCGCCAGCAGCTTGGAGGGCAGGGGAGCCATTAACTATGGCTACACCTTC. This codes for CASSLEGRGAINYGYTF.

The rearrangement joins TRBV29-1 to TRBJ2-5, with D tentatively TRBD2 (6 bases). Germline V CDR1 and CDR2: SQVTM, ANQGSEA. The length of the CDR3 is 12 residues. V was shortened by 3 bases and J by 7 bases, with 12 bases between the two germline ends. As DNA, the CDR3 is TGCAGCGTTGAGGGACTTAAGAGGACCCAGTACTTC. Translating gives CSVEGLKRTQYF.

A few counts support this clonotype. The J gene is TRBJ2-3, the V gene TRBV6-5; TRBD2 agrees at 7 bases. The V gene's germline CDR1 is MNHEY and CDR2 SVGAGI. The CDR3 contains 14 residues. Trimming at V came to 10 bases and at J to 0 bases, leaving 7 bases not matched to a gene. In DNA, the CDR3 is TGTGCCACGGGAAGCGGGGATAGCACAGATACGCAGTATTTT. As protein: CATGSGDSTDTQYF.

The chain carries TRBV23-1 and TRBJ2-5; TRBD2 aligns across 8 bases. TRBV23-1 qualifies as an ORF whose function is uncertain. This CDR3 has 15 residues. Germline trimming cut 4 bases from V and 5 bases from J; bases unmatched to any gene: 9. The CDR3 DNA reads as TGCGCCAGCAGTCGCCCCGTGGCGGGGGGTGAGACCCAGTACTTC. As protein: CASSRPVAGGETQYF.

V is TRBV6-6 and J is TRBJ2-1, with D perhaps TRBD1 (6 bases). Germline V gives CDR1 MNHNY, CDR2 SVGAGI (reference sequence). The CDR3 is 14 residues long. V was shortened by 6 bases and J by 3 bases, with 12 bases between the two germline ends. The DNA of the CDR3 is TGTGCCAGCAGCCCGGGACAAAGCTACAATGAGCAGTTCTTC. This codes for CASSPGQSYNEQFF.

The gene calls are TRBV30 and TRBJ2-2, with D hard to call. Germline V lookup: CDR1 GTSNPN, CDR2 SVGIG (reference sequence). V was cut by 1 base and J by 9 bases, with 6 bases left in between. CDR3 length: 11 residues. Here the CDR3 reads CAWSGTRELFF. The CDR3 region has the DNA TGTGCCTGGAGTGGAACCCGGGAGCTGTTTTTT.

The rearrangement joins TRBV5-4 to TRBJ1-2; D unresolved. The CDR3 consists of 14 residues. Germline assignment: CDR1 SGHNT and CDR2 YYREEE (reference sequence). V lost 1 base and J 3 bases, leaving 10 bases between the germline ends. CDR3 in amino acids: CASSLYGPHYGYTF. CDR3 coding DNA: TGTGCCAGCAGCTTGTACGGGCCCCACTATGGCTACACCTTC.

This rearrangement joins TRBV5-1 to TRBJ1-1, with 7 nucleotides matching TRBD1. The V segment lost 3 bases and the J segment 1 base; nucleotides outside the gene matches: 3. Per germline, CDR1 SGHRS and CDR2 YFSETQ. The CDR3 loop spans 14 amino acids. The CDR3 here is CASSWDSSNTEAFF. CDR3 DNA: TGCGCCAGCAGCTGGGACAGCTCGAACACTGAAGCTTTCTTT. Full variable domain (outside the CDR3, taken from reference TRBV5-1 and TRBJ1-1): KAGVTQTPRYLIKTRGQQVTLSCSPISGHRSVSWYQQTPGQGLQFLFEYFSETQRNKGNFPGRFSGRQFSNSRSEMNVSTLELGDSALYLCASSWDSSNTEAFFGQGTRLTVV.

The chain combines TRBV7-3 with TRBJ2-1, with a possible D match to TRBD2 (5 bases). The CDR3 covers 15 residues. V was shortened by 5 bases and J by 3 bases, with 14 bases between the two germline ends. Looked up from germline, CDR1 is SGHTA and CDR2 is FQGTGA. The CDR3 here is CASSLSGSVYNEQFF. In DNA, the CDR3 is TGTGCCAGCAGCCTCAGCGGATCGGTCTACAATGAGCAGTTCTTC.

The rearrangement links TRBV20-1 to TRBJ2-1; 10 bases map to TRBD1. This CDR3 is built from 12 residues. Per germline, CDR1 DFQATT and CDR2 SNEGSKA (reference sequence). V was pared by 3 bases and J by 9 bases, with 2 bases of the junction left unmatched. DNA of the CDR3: TGCAGTGCTAGGGGACAGGGGACTGAGCAGTTCTTC. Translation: CSARGQGTEQFF.

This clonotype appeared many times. This CDR3 reads CASSQDRPREQYF. CDR3 DNA sequence: TGCGCCAGCAGCCAAGATCGGCCAAGGGAGCAGTACTTC. The chain combines TRBV4-3 with TRBJ2-7; D remains ambiguous. CDR3 length: 13 residues. Germline-derived CDR1 and CDR2 are LGHNA and YSLEER. V gave up 0 bases and J gave up 7 bases, with 10 bases separating them.

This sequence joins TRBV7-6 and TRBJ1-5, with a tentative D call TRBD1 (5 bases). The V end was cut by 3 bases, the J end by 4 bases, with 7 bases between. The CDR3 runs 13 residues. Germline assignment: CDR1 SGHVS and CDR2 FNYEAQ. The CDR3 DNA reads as TGTGCCAGCAGCTTCCGACAGAATCAGCCCCAGCATTTT. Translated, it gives CASSFRQNQPQHF.

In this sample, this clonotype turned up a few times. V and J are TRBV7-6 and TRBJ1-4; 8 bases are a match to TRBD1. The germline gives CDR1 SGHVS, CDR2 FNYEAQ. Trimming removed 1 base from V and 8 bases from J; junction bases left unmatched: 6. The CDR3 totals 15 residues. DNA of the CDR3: TGTGCCAGCAGCTTAGGTGGCAGGGGGCGCGAAAAACTGTTTTTT. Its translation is CASSLGGRGREKLFF.

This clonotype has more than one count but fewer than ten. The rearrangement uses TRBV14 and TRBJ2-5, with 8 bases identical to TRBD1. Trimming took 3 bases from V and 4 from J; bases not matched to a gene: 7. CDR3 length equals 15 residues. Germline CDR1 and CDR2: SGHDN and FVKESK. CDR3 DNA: TGTGCCAGCAGCCATGTGACAGGGGTAATAGAGACCCAGTACTTC. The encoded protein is CASSHVTGVIETQYF.